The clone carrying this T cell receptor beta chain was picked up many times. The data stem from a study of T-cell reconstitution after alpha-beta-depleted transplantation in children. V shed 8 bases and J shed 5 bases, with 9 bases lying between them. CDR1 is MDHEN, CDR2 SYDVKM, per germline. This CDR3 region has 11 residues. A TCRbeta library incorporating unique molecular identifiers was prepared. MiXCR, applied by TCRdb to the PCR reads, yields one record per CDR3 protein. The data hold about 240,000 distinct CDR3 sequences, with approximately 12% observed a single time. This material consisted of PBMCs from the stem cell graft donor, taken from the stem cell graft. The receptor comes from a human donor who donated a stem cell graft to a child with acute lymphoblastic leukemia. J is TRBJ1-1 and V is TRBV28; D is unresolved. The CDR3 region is CASYLGTEAFF. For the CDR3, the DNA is TGTGCCAGCTATCTGGGGACTGAAGCTTTCTTT.